This is a list of T cell receptor beta chains from one sample in a study of post-analysis software for immune sequencing data. One entry per CDR3 protein results from TCRdb running MiXCR on the PCR reads. The repertoire includes roughly 600,000 distinct CDR3 sequences, roughly 46% of them detected once, and under 2% sits in the top ten. The specimen sequenced was blood. The receptors originated from a girl aged 5-17 years with multiple sclerosis. CDR3s include the opening cysteine and the closing phenylalanine or tryptophan. The order of the fields is D gene, J gene, V gene, clone size, CDR3 DNA, CDR3 protein. A D gene is named only where the DNA matches it firmly. Where a row states a size, it is once, few, many or the class of an expanded clone; other rows omit it.

D gene: TRBD2; J gene: TRBJ2-3; V gene: TRBV24-1; clone size: NA; CDR3 DNA: TGTGCCACCAGTGATCCAGCGGGAGAGGCGGTAGATACGCAGTATTTT; CDR3 protein: CATSDPAGEAVDTQYF
D gene: TRBD1; J gene: TRBJ2-3; V gene: TRBV5-4; clone size: NA; CDR3 DNA: TGTGCCAGCAGCTTTGGAAGGACAGGGGCGACAGATACGCAGTATTTT; CDR3 protein: CASSFGRTGATDTQYF
D gene: TRBD1; J gene: TRBJ2-5; V gene: TRBV29-1; clone size: NA; CDR3 DNA: TGCAGTACGACAGGGGAACAAGAGACCCAGTACTTC; CDR3 protein: CSTTGEQETQYF
D gene: TRBD2; J gene: TRBJ2-1; V gene: TRBV6-8; clone size: NA; CDR3 DNA: TGTGCCAGCAGTTCGCGGACTAGCGGGAGGTGGAACAATGAGCAGTTCTTC; CDR3 protein: CASSSRTSGRWNNEQFF
D gene: TRBD2; J gene: TRBJ2-5; V gene: TRBV7-2; clone size: once; CDR3 DNA: TGTGCCAGCAGCTCCGGACTAGCGGGGGGGCAGAGGAGAGAGACCCAGTACTTC; CDR3 protein: CASSSGLAGGQRRETQYF
D gene: TRBD2; J gene: TRBJ2-1; V gene: TRBV12-3/TRBV12-4; clone size: NA; CDR3 DNA: TGTGCCAGCAGTAGGGCTAGCGGATCCTACAATGAGCAGTTCTTC; CDR3 protein: CASSRASGSYNEQFF
D gene: TRBD1; J gene: TRBJ2-7; V gene: TRBV12-3/TRBV12-4; clone size: few; CDR3 DNA: TGTGCCAGCAGTCAGGACAGGGCGGCCTACGAGCAGTACTTC; CDR3 protein: CASSQDRAAYEQYF
D gene: NA; J gene: TRBJ2-6; V gene: TRBV29-1; clone size: NA; CDR3 DNA: TGCAGCGCCGTCTTGAGGGGGAGAGCCTCTGGGGCCAACGTCCTGACTTTC; CDR3 protein: CSAVLRGRASGANVLTF
D gene: NA; J gene: TRBJ2-3; V gene: TRBV27; clone size: NA; CDR3 DNA: TGTGCCAGCATGGGGCGGGGGCTCACAGATACGCAGTATTTT; CDR3 protein: CASMGRGLTDTQYF
D gene: NA; J gene: TRBJ2-5; V gene: TRBV12-3/TRBV12-4; clone size: NA; CDR3 DNA: TGTGCCAGCAGTATTAATCCGGGACACCGATTCTCGGGGACCCAGTACTTC; CDR3 protein: CASSINPGHRFSGTQYF
D gene: NA; J gene: TRBJ1-2; V gene: TRBV7-2; clone size: NA; CDR3 DNA: TGTGCCAGCAGTTACCAGGGGTCCTATGGCTACACCTTC; CDR3 protein: CASSYQGSYGYTF
D gene: NA; J gene: TRBJ1-5; V gene: TRBV20-1; clone size: few; CDR3 DNA: TGCAGTGCTGCCGACCTCAGCAATCAGCCCCAGCATTTT; CDR3 protein: CSAADLSNQPQHF
D gene: NA; J gene: TRBJ2-1; V gene: TRBV4-1; clone size: NA; CDR3 DNA: TGCGCCGGCAGCCAGGACCCGGGGAATGAGCAGTTCTTC; CDR3 protein: CAGSQDPGNEQFF
D gene: TRBD1; J gene: TRBJ1-4; V gene: TRBV27; clone size: few; CDR3 DNA: TGTGCCAGCGGACCGGGACAGGGCAATGAAAAACTGTTTTTT; CDR3 protein: CASGPGQGNEKLFF
D gene: TRBD1; J gene: TRBJ1-1; V gene: TRBV20-1; clone size: NA; CDR3 DNA: TGCAGTGCCTATCAGGGGGGTCGAACTGAAGCTTTCTTT; CDR3 protein: CSAYQGGRTEAFF
D gene: TRBD1; J gene: TRBJ2-1; V gene: TRBV7-9; clone size: NA; CDR3 DNA: TGTGCCAGCAGCTTCCGCCGGGACAGGGGGCAATTGGGTAATGAGCAGTTCTTC; CDR3 protein: CASSFRRDRGQLGNEQFF
D gene: NA; J gene: TRBJ1-1; V gene: TRBV25-1; clone size: NA; CDR3 DNA: TGTGCCAGCAGTGAATGGGACCGATCTGAAGCTTTCTTT; CDR3 protein: CASSEWDRSEAFF
D gene: NA; J gene: TRBJ1-5; V gene: TRBV12-3/TRBV12-4; clone size: NA; CDR3 DNA: TGTGCCAGCACCGATGGGATGGCTAATCAGCCCCAGCATTTT; CDR3 protein: CASTDGMANQPQHF
D gene: TRBD2; J gene: TRBJ2-4; V gene: TRBV29-1; clone size: NA; CDR3 DNA: TGCAGCGGGGTAGCGGGAGAGGGATTCAAAAACATTCAGTACTTC; CDR3 protein: CSGVAGEGFKNIQYF
D gene: TRBD2; J gene: TRBJ2-7; V gene: TRBV20-1; clone size: NA; CDR3 DNA: TGCAGTGCCAAAGCAAGCGGGGGGACCCACGAGCAGTACTTC; CDR3 protein: CSAKASGGTHEQYF
D gene: TRBD1; J gene: TRBJ2-3; V gene: TRBV12-3/TRBV12-4; clone size: few; CDR3 DNA: TGTGCCAGCAGTTCCAGCCGGGACAGGATTGATACGCAGTATTTT; CDR3 protein: CASSSSRDRIDTQYF
D gene: TRBD2; J gene: TRBJ2-1; V gene: TRBV9; clone size: few; CDR3 DNA: TGTGCCAGCAGCGGCCGTCCGGGACTAGCGGCCTACAATGAGCAGTTCTTC; CDR3 protein: CASSGRPGLAAYNEQFF
D gene: TRBD1; J gene: TRBJ2-7; V gene: TRBV4-1; clone size: NA; CDR3 DNA: TGCGCCAGCAGCCAAGAGGACAGGAGCTCCTACGAGCAGTACTTC; CDR3 protein: CASSQEDRSSYEQYF
D gene: TRBD1; J gene: TRBJ1-1; V gene: TRBV5-1; clone size: NA; CDR3 DNA: TGCGCCAGCAGCTCGACAGGGGAGCCTGAAGCTTTCTTT; CDR3 protein: CASSSTGEPEAFF
D gene: TRBD1; J gene: TRBJ1-2; V gene: TRBV5-5; clone size: NA; CDR3 DNA: TGTGCCAGCAGCACGACAGGGGGCACTAACTATGGCTACACCTTC; CDR3 protein: CASSTTGGTNYGYTF
D gene: NA; J gene: TRBJ2-7; V gene: TRBV4-2; clone size: NA; CDR3 DNA: TGTGCCAGCAGCCAAGAATTCGGGATATGGGCCTACGAGCAGTACTTC; CDR3 protein: CASSQEFGIWAYEQYF